The 27 T cell receptor beta chains below were found in one sample sequenced in a study of T cell responses to AZD1222 COVID-19 vaccine. Sequenced by immunoSEQ multiplex PCR; TCRdb stores in-frame clones only, minus some. The top ten clones hold less than 0.65% of a sample with some 250,000 clones, around 92% of them seen once. The source material was peripheral blood, sampled 28 days after the second AZD1222 dose. The receptors stem from an adult who received the AZD1222 COVID-19 vaccine.

This CDR3 is CASSPGLASNEQYF. DNA of the CDR3: TGTGCCAGCAGCCCCGGACTAGCGAGCAACGAGCAGTACTTC. The chain recombines TRBV7-2 with TRBJ2-7, with 9 bases lining up with TRBD2. Per germline, CDR1 SGHTA and CDR2 FQGNSA. This CDR3 region has 14 residues. V lost 5 bases, J lost 5 bases, and 7 bases stayed unmatched.

The rearrangement uses TRBV5-1 and TRBJ2-7; D not certain. V lost 2 bases and J lost 1, with 13 bases in between. The CDR3 is made up of 15 amino acids. Germline V CDR1 and CDR2: SGHRS, YFSETQ. The CDR3 coding sequence is TGCGCCAGCAGCTTCGCGTTAGGTTCGTCCTACGAGCAGTACTTC. Encoded protein: CASSFALGSSYEQYF.

The rearrangement uses TRBV7-8 and TRBJ2-1; no clear D gene. The CDR3 has 15 amino acids. Deletions cut 1 base from V and 2 bases from J, with 9 bases between. CDR1 is SGHVS and CDR2 is FQNEAQ in the germline V gene. The CDR3 DNA reads TGTGCCAGCAGCTTAGGCGGCATCGCCTACAATGAGCAGTTCTTC. It translates to CASSLGGIAYNEQFF.

The chain couples TRBV6-5 to TRBJ1-1; 7 nucleotides line up with TRBD1. The CDR3 contains 13 residues. J lost 8 bases, V lost 10 bases, and 13 bases had no gene match. Germline V gene sequence: CDR1 MNHEY, CDR2 SVGAGI. The CDR3 here is CATRFQGELEAFF. CDR3 DNA: TGTGCCACCCGTTTCCAGGGGGAGTTAGAAGCTTTCTTT.

The chain carries TRBV27 and TRBJ2-1; D may match TRBD1 or TRBD2 (7 bases each). The germline gives CDR1 MNHEY, CDR2 SMNVEV (reference sequence). The CDR3 is 15 amino acids. V was shortened by 2 bases and J by 2 bases, with 10 bases between the two germline ends. The CDR3 protein is CASSLQGGPYNEQFF. The DNA for the CDR3 is TGTGCCAGCAGTTTACAGGGGGGGCCCTACAATGAGCAGTTCTTC.

This sequence joins TRBV9 and TRBJ1-4; tentative D call: TRBD1 (5 bases). The CDR3 length is 17 residues. Between the trimmed V and J ends, which lost 1 base and 8 bases, there was a span of 21 bases. Germline lookup yields CDR1 SGDLS and CDR2 YYNGEE. The CDR3 DNA is TGTGCCAGCAGCGTATGGGGGACGGGGGGAAGGGACGAAAAACTGTTTTTT. Its translation: CASSVWGTGGRDEKLFF.

For the CDR3, the DNA is TGTGCCAGCAGTCTTACCGGACAACTCGGCACTGAAGCTTTCTTT. Its translation is CASSLTGQLGTEAFF. The chain employs TRBV2 and TRBJ1-1, with D possibly matching TRBD1 (5 bases). Trimming took 5 bases from V and 4 from J, leaving 17 bases between them. Germline CDR1 SNHLY, CDR2 FYNNEI. The CDR3 length is 15 residues.

The chain joins TRBV11-2 to TRBJ2-5, with D uncertain. V was pared by 0 bases and J by 7 bases, with 12 bases between. Germline CDR1 and CDR2: SGHAT and FQNNGV. The CDR3 extends over 14 amino acids. The CDR3 DNA follows: TGTGCCAGCAGCTTAGAACTCTACCCCGGGACCCAGTACTTC. It specifies CASSLELYPGTQYF.

This chain's CDR3 is CASSYSGAYTDTQYF. As DNA, the CDR3 is TGTGCCAGCAGCTATAGCGGGGCCTATACAGATACGCAGTATTTT. V and J are TRBV7-9 and TRBJ2-3; 8 bases are a match to TRBD2. The CDR3 extends over 15 amino acids. Losses at the gene ends were 4 bases for V and 3 bases for J; bases not matched to a gene: 6. CDR1 is SEHNR, CDR2 FQNEAQ, per germline (reference sequence).

This clone was counted once. The J gene is TRBJ2-7, the V gene TRBV28, with 7 bases that match TRBD2. This CDR3 has 16 residues. The germline V gene encodes CDR1 MDHEN and CDR2 SYDVKM. V shed 5 bases and J 0 bases; nucleotides not matched to a gene: 10. CDR3 DNA sequence: TGTGCCAGCAGTCATGGTGGGGGGGGTAACTCCTACGAGCAGTACTTC. Translation: CASSHGGGGNSYEQYF.

The chain has TRBV19 and TRBJ1-6, with D possibly matching TRBD1 (6 bases). Germline-derived CDR1 and CDR2 are LNHDA and SQIVND (reference sequence). This CDR3 is built from 15 residues. V was clipped by 4 bases and J by 7 bases, with 14 bases between them. CDR3 loop: CASSTRGGLNSPLHF. CDR3 nucleotides: TGTGCCAGTAGTACCCGAGGGGGACTGAATTCACCCCTCCACTTT.

The chain joins TRBV5-5 to TRBJ2-7; D perhaps matches TRBD1 (7 bases). V was shortened by 5 bases and J by 2 bases, with 20 bases between the two germline ends. This CDR3 spans 16 amino acids. Germline loops: CDR1 SGHKS, CDR2 YYEKEE (reference sequence). The CDR3 loop reads CASSPGRGEIAYEQYF. Here the CDR3 DNA reads TGTGCCAGCAGTCCCGGCAGGGGGGAAATCGCCTACGAGCAGTACTTC.

The table lists this clone with a count of one. The chain combines TRBV19 with TRBJ1-5; possible D gene TRBD1, 5 bases. CDR1 and CDR2 (germline): LNHDA, SQIVND (reference sequence). This CDR3 has 15 amino acids. The germline V and J ends were trimmed by 1 base and 5 bases, with 12 bases remaining between them. CDR3 region: CASSIGRQLDQPQHF. The CDR3 DNA reads TGTGCCAGTAGTATAGGTCGACAGTTGGATCAGCCCCAGCATTTT.

The V gene is TRBV12-5, the J gene TRBJ2-7, with D uncertain. CDR1 is LGHNT, CDR2 FRNRAP, per germline. The CDR3 length is 15 residues. V shed 6 bases and J shed 1 base, with 16 bases lying between them. The CDR3 sequence: CASGLPPGESYEQYF. The CDR3 bases are TGTGCTAGTGGCTTACCTCCCGGAGAGTCCTACGAGCAGTACTTC.

The J gene is TRBJ1-1, the V gene TRBV18; tentatively, D is TRBD1 (5 bases). The CDR3 is 12 residues long. Germline CDR1 and CDR2: KGHSH and LQKENI. V lost 4 bases and J 5 bases, leaving 8 bases between the germline ends. CDR3 protein: CASSRGGTEAFF. CDR3 in DNA: TGTGCCAGCTCACGCGGGGGTACTGAAGCTTTCTTT.

The chain's CDR3 is CASPRPSQETQYF. CDR3 DNA: TGTGCCAGCCCCCGGCCCTCTCAAGAGACCCAGTACTTC. J is TRBJ2-5 and V is TRBV28; D gene ambiguous. Deletions cut 8 bases from V and 2 bases from J, with 12 bases between. The CDR3 is 13 amino acids. CDR1 MDHEN and CDR2 SYDVKM come from the germline V gene. Filled out from reference TRBV28 and TRBJ2-5, the complete variable domain reads DVKVTQSSRYLVKRTGEKVFLECVQDMDHENMFWYRQDPGLGLRLIYFSYDVKMKEKGDIPEGYSVSREKKERFSLILESASTNQTSMYLCASPRPSQETQYFGPGTRLLVL.

The chain employs TRBV18 and TRBJ2-7; D gene unclear. V lost 2 bases and J 0 bases, leaving 8 bases between the germline ends. The CDR3 is 14 amino acids. In germline, CDR1 is KGHSH, CDR2 LQKENI. CDR3 DNA sequence: TGTGCCAGCTCACCAGGGCTGCCCTCCTACGAGCAGTACTTC. It yields the protein CASSPGLPSYEQYF.

V is TRBV7-8 and J is TRBJ1-2, with D possibly being TRBD1 (5 bases). Trimming removed 5 bases at V and 6 bases at J, with 25 bases between. This CDR3 spans 17 amino acids. Germline V CDR1 and CDR2: SGHVS, FQNEAQ. As DNA, the CDR3 is TGTGCCAGCAGCCCAGACTGGAATCGGGGCCTCCAGAATGGCTACACCTTC. Amino acids: CASSPDWNRGLQNGYTF.

The chain joins TRBV7-8 to TRBJ2-3, with 7 bases lining up with TRBD1. Germline CDR1 reads SGHVS; CDR2 reads FQNEAQ. V was clipped by 2 bases and J by 0 bases; unmatched bases: 11. CDR3 length: 18 residues. CDR3 protein: CASSLLPFRDRSTDTQYF. The CDR3 nucleotides are TGTGCCAGCAGCTTACTCCCCTTCCGGGACAGAAGCACAGATACGCAGTATTTT.

V gene TRBV21-1 combines with J gene TRBJ2-7; whether TRBD1, the table's D call, matches the DNA was not checked. TRBV21-1 is designated a pseudogene. CDR3 length: 23 residues. The DNA of the CDR3 is TGTGCCAGCAGCAAAGGGGGACAGAAGGGTGGTCCCACGGATAGAGAAGAATCCTACGAGCAGTACTTC. Its protein product is CASSKGGQKGGPTDREESYEQYF.

The CDR3 DNA reads TGCAGTGCTAGTATAGGGCAGAACACTGAAGCTTTCTTT. Residues: CSASIGQNTEAFF. The rearrangement links TRBV20-1 to TRBJ1-1; D is undetermined. Trimming removed 3 bases from V and 1 base from J, with 9 bases in between. CDR3 length: 13 residues. Per the germline V gene, CDR1 is DFQATT and CDR2 is SNEGSKA (reference sequence).

This rearrangement joins TRBV24-1 to TRBJ2-2, with D maybe TRBD2 (5 bases). Trimming took off 9 bases at V and 2 bases at J, with 9 bases between the two ends. The CDR3 length is 13 residues. Looked up from germline, CDR1 is KGHDR and CDR2 is SFDVKD. CDR3 sequence: CATVEGNTGELFF. CDR3 nucleotides: TGTGCCACCGTTGAGGGAAACACCGGGGAGCTGTTTTTT.

The chain links TRBV3-1 (or the pseudogene TRBV3-2) to TRBJ2-3; D might be TRBD1 (6 bases). The CDR3 spans 14 residues. Trimming removed 1 base at V and 6 bases at J, with 11 bases between. Germline CDR1 LGHDT, CDR2 YNNKEL (reference sequence). DNA of the CDR3: TGTGCCAGCAGCCAAGGACAGGCCAGTGATACGCAGTATTTT. Protein: CASSQGQASDTQYF.

The rearrangement uses TRBV10-3 and TRBJ1-2, with 10 bases that match TRBD1. The CDR3 contains 13 residues. V shed 6 bases, J shed 8 bases, and the junction held 6 bases outside the gene matches. Germline assignment: CDR1 ENHRY and CDR2 SYGVKD. The CDR3 spells CAIRTGGTGGYTF. In DNA, the CDR3 is TGTGCCATCAGGACAGGGGGCACGGGCGGCTACACCTTC.

The chain combines TRBV7-9 with TRBJ1-4; perhaps TRBD1 as D (5 bases). The germline CDR1 and CDR2 sequences are SEHNR and FQNEAQ (reference sequence). Trimming cost V 2 bases and J 4 bases, with 8 bases left between them. The CDR3 has 14 amino acids. The CDR3 loop is CASSLSQGNEKLFF. DNA for the CDR3: TGTGCCAGCAGCTTAAGTCAGGGTAATGAAAAACTGTTTTTT. The full variable domain, with the rest looked up from reference TRBV7-9 and TRBJ1-4, is DTGVSQNPRHKITKRGQNVTFRCDPISEHNRLYWYRQTLGQGPEFLTYFQNEAQLEKSRLLSDRFSAERPKGSFSTLEIQRTEQGDSAMYLCASSLSQGNEKLFFGSGTQLSVL.

The rearrangement uses TRBV4-1 and TRBJ1-1; TRBD1 agrees at 7 bases. The CDR3 spans 19 residues. The V gene's germline CDR1 is MGHRA and CDR2 YSYEKL. J lost 0 bases, V lost 4 bases, and 17 bases had no gene match. Here the CDR3 reads CASSPRRGGGGFMNTEAFF. DNA for the CDR3: TGCGCCAGCAGCCCCCGCAGGGGGGGCGGGGGGTTCATGAACACTGAAGCTTTCTTT.

The chain has TRBV6-1 and TRBJ2-7, with D possibly TRBD1 on 6 matching bases. CDR1 and CDR2 from the germline V gene are MNHNS and SASEGT. The V gene lost 3 bases and the J gene lost 7 bases, with 19 bases spanning the gap. The CDR3 is 15 amino acids. This CDR3 is CASSEGVGGFEEQYF. The CDR3 nucleotides are TGTGCCAGCAGTGAGGGGGTTGGGGGCTTTGAAGAGCAGTACTTC.